One sample yielded the 21 T cell receptor beta chains listed below, sequenced in a study of cytomegalovirus exposure and HLA in healthy donors. Using immunoSEQ multiplex PCR, the repertoire was profiled, and TCRdb retains in-frame clones only, with some absent. The sample has 100,000 to 150,000 clones; 85% to 90% are singletons. Sequenced material: PBMCs. All receptors derive from a young woman in good health and CMV-seronegative.

The chain joins TRBV9 to TRBJ2-6, with D perhaps TRBD2 (5 bases). The CDR3 loop spans 17 amino acids. The V gene lost 2 bases and the J gene lost 4 bases, with 16 bases spanning the gap. Germline CDR1 reads SGDLS; CDR2 reads YYNGEE. This chain's CDR3 is CASSVSGIRPGANVLTF. As DNA, the CDR3 is TGTGCCAGCAGCGTGTCGGGGATCCGGCCCGGGGCCAACGTCCTGACTTTC.

The rearrangement uses TRBV14 and TRBJ2-1; 7 bases fit TRBD2. V shed 7 bases, J shed 0 bases, and the junction held 6 bases outside the gene matches. Germline V lookup: CDR1 SGHDN, CDR2 FVKESK. This CDR3 is built from 15 residues. The CDR3 reads CASKDGRSSYNEQFF. The CDR3 coding sequence is TGTGCCAGCAAAGACGGGAGGAGCTCCTACAATGAGCAGTTCTTC.

The chain employs TRBV25-1 and TRBJ2-7; TRBD2 might be the D (6 bases). The CDR3 totals 15 residues. Germline assignment: CDR1 MGHDK and CDR2 SYGVNS. Trimming removed 4 bases at V and 0 bases at J, with 13 bases between. The CDR3 region has the DNA TGTGCCAGCAGTGTCTTGGGGGGAAGCTCCTACGAGCAGTACTTC. Translating gives CASSVLGGSSYEQYF.

The chain recombines TRBV2 with TRBJ1-5; D gene uncertain. This CDR3 comprises 13 residues. With 7 bases removed from V and 6 bases from J, the gap between germline ends came to 13 bases. CDR1 and CDR2 (germline): SNHLY, FYNNEI. The CDR3 nucleotides are TGTGCCAGCAATAGCGGGGTAGCTCAGCCCCAGCATTTT. This gives the protein CASNSGVAQPQHF.

The chain joins TRBV5-1 to TRBJ1-2, with a tentative D call TRBD1 (6 bases). Trimming removed 0 bases from V and 6 bases from J, with 9 bases in between. This CDR3 comprises 13 residues. Germline V CDR1 and CDR2: SGHRS, YFSETQ. In DNA, the CDR3 is TGCGCCAGCAGCTTGGGACAGGACGATGGCTACACCTTC. It codes for CASSLGQDDGYTF. Full variable domain (missing parts from reference TRBV5-1 and TRBJ1-2): KAGVTQTPRYLIKTRGQQVTLSCSPISGHRSVSWYQQTPGQGLQFLFEYFSETQRNKGNFPGRFSGRQFSNSRSEMNVSTLELGDSALYLCASSLGQDDGYTFGSGTRLTVV.

V and J are TRBV6-1 and TRBJ2-7, with D unclear. The CDR3 runs to 13 residues. The V gene lost 1 base and the J gene lost 3 bases, with 7 bases spanning the gap. The germline gives CDR1 MNHNS, CDR2 SASEGT. The CDR3 DNA is TGTGCCAGCAGTGAAGTCTCAGACTACGAGCAGTACTTC. This sequence encodes CASSEVSDYEQYF.

The genes are TRBV19 and TRBJ2-5; D is possibly TRBD1 (6 bases). The V end lost 3 bases, the J end lost 4 bases, and 15 bases lay between the germline ends. The CDR3 covers 15 residues. CDR1 is LNHDA and CDR2 is SQIVND in the germline V gene (reference sequence). The chain's CDR3 is CASSIATGTLETQYF. In DNA form, the CDR3 reads TGTGCCAGTAGTATCGCAACAGGGACGCTAGAGACCCAGTACTTC.

This chain joins TRBV4-1 and TRBJ1-4; D call uncertain. Germline CDR1 reads MGHRA; CDR2 reads YSYEKL. There are 17 residues in the CDR3. The ends were cut back, 1 base at V and 5 bases at J, with 17 bases in the middle. CDR3 in DNA: TGCGCCAGCAGCCAAGTAACGGTACTGAGGTGGAATGAAAAACTGTTTTTT. It specifies CASSQVTVLRWNEKLFF.

This chain links TRBV10-3 with TRBJ2-3; 12 bases match TRBD1. V dropped 7 bases and J dropped 3; count of bases not matched to a gene: 2. Per germline, CDR1 ENHRY and CDR2 SYGVKD. The CDR3 loop spans 14 amino acids. The CDR3 DNA is TGTGCCATCATGGGACAGGGGGCAACAGATACGCAGTATTTT. Translating gives CAIMGQGATDTQYF.

This clone was detected only once. V is TRBV19 and J is TRBJ2-1; maybe TRBD2 (6 bases). CDR3 size: 14 residues. From germline, CDR1 is LNHDA and CDR2 SQIVND (reference sequence). Deletions cut 6 bases from V and 0 bases from J, with 9 bases between. The CDR3 region has the DNA TGTGCCAGTAGCCGGGGGAGCTCCTACAATGAGCAGTTCTTC. Protein product: CASSRGSSYNEQFF. Full variable domain (missing parts from reference TRBV19 and TRBJ2-1): DGGITQSPKYLFRKEGQNVTLSCEQNLNHDAMYWYRQDPGQGLRLIYYSQIVNDFQKGDIAEGYSVSREKKESFPLTVTSAQKNPTAFYLCASSRGSSYNEQFFGPGTRLTVL.

The chain carries TRBV19 and TRBJ1-1; 8 nucleotides line up with TRBD1. CDR1 is LNHDA and CDR2 is SQIVND in the germline V gene (reference sequence). This CDR3 has 15 amino acids. The ends lost 9 bases at V and 0 bases at J; junction bases unmatched: 9. The CDR3 DNA is TGTGCCAGCGATGGGACAGGAGACTTGAACACTGAAGCTTTCTTT. It translates to CASDGTGDLNTEAFF. Together with reference TRBV19 and TRBJ1-1, the CDR3 gives the full variable domain: DGGITQSPKYLFRKEGQNVTLSCEQNLNHDAMYWYRQDPGQGLRLIYYSQIVNDFQKGDIAEGYSVSREKKESFPLTVTSAQKNPTAFYLCASDGTGDLNTEAFFGQGTRLTVV.

V and J are TRBV28 and TRBJ2-7; tentatively, D is TRBD2 (5 bases). This CDR3 region has 13 residues. The V gene's germline CDR1 is MDHEN and CDR2 SYDVKM. The ends were cut back, 6 bases at V and 0 bases at J, with 9 bases in the middle. The CDR3 nucleotides are TGTGCCAGCAGAGACTACTCCTCCTACGAGCAGTACGTC. This translates into CASRDYSSYEQYV.

The rearrangement uses TRBV6-1 and TRBJ2-7; tentatively, D is TRBD1 (5 bases). V shed 0 bases and J shed 12 bases, with 9 bases lying between them. This CDR3 comprises 11 residues. Germline V gene lookup returns CDR1 MNHNS and CDR2 SASEGT. Written as DNA, the CDR3 is TGTGCCAGCAGTGAAGCGACAGCCAGGTACGTC. Residues: CASSEATARYV.

The chain combines TRBV7-9 with TRBJ1-2; D gene uncertain. There are 14 residues in the CDR3. Germline CDR1 SEHNR, CDR2 FQNEAQ (reference sequence). V was cut by 3 bases and J by 0 bases, with 8 bases left in between. CDR3 in amino acids: CASSFPQANYGYTF. The CDR3 DNA reads TGTGCCAGCAGCTTTCCCCAGGCTAACTATGGCTACACCTTC.

This clone was observed at least ten times. The chain has TRBV2 and TRBJ2-7; TRBD1 might be the D (8 bases). The germline V and J ends were trimmed by 4 bases and 11 bases, with 15 bases remaining between them. Germline-derived CDR1 and CDR2 are SNHLY and FYNNEI. The CDR3 is made up of 12 amino acids. CDR3 nucleotides: TGTGCCAGCAGTGTGCAGGGGGCGGGGGAGTACTTC. This gives the protein CASSVQGAGEYF.

V is TRBV13 and J is TRBJ2-7, with D perhaps matching TRBD2 (6 bases). Trimming removed 0 bases at V and 6 bases at J, with 21 bases between. CDR3 length: 17 amino acids. Germline CDR1 and CDR2: PRHDT and FYEKMQ (reference sequence). CDR3 protein: CASSLGLVAGPFREQYF. The CDR3 nucleotides read TGTGCCAGCAGCTTAGGGTTGGTGGCGGGGCCCTTCCGCGAGCAGTACTTC.

This rearrangement joins TRBV29-1 to TRBJ2-3; 9 bases are a match to TRBD2. This CDR3 contains 14 residues. The germline V gene has CDR1 SQVTM and CDR2 ANQGSEA. V lost 3 bases and J lost 4; bases outside the gene matches: 5. The CDR3 spells CSVETAGGPDTQYF. The CDR3 region has the DNA TGCAGCGTTGAGACGGCGGGAGGGCCAGATACGCAGTATTTT.

The chain uses TRBV27 and TRBJ1-6, with 8 bases matching TRBD1. CDR3 length: 21 amino acids. V shed 3 bases, J shed 0 bases, and the junction held 16 bases outside the gene matches. The germline V gene encodes CDR1 MNHEY and CDR2 SMNVEV (reference sequence). Here the CDR3 reads CASSFEYPRGRSASYNSPLHF. CDR3 DNA: TGTGCCAGCAGTTTCGAGTACCCCAGGGGGCGTAGTGCCTCCTATAATTCACCCCTCCACTTT.

Here the CDR3 reads CASSLWGEGDTQYF. The CDR3 DNA is TGCGCCAGCAGCTTGTGGGGGGAAGGAGATACGCAGTATTTT. This chain links TRBV5-1 with TRBJ2-3, with D perhaps TRBD2 (6 bases). The V end lost 1 base, the J end lost 5 bases, and 11 bases lay between the germline ends. Germline V gene lookup returns CDR1 SGHRS and CDR2 YFSETQ. The CDR3 loop spans 14 amino acids.

The CDR3 protein is CASSWDRGQETQYF. CDR3 DNA sequence: TGTGCCAGCAGCTGGGACAGGGGACAAGAGACCCAGTACTTC. The rearrangement joins TRBV7-9 to TRBJ2-5; 10 bases align to TRBD1. The CDR3 runs to 14 residues. CDR1 is SEHNR and CDR2 is FQNEAQ in the germline V gene (reference sequence). V trimming: 4 bases; J trimming: 2 bases; junction bases outside the gene matches: 1. The full variable domain, in which reference TRBV7-9 and TRBJ2-5 provide the parts outside the CDR3, is DTGVSQNPRHKITKRGQNVTFRCDPISEHNRLYWYRQTLGQGPEFLTYFQNEAQLEKSRLLSDRFSAERPKGSFSTLEIQRTEQGDSAMYLCASSWDRGQETQYFGPGTRLLVL.

The CDR3 reads CASSLPRRAGANTGELFF. The CDR3 nucleotides are TGTGCCAGCAGCCTCCCTAGGAGAGCGGGGGCCAACACCGGGGAGCTGTTTTTT. The chain recombines TRBV11-2 with TRBJ2-2, with 8 nucleotides matching TRBD2. The CDR3 has 18 amino acids. Germline lookup yields CDR1 SGHAT and CDR2 FQNNGV. With 5 bases clipped from V and 2 bases from J, the junction kept 13 bases outside the gene matches.